The clone carrying this TCR beta chain was observed many times. Its antigen remains unknown. The investigators amplified TCR beta CDR3 regions from RNA transcripts. In the first-round RT-PCR of the TCR CDR3, the HTBI primer set was used. TCRdb analysed the multiplex PCR reads with MiXCR anew, one entry per CDR3 protein. The table has over 200,000 distinct CDR3 sequences, under 20% seen once. Germline values: CDR1 SGHRS, CDR2 YFSETQ. Losses at the gene ends were 4 bases for V and 5 bases for J; bases not matched to a gene: 6. The CDR3 covers 14 residues. The sample belongs to a study of T cells in Graves' hyperthyroidism and ophthalmopathy. Study-wide background: Before treatment of any kind, peripheral blood was taken at initial diagnosis.

Whole-study findings and limits: Appearing also in blood were most of the thyroid clonotypes expanded above 0.001.

The gene calls are TRBV5-1 and TRBJ2-7; 10 nucleotides line up with TRBD1. The source of this sequence is a man aged 50 or older with Graves' hyperthyroidism. Sequenced input: blood. The CDR3 here is CASSLGTGENEQYF. In DNA, the CDR3 is TGCGCCAGCAGCCTCGGGACAGGGGAAAACGAGCAGTACTTC.